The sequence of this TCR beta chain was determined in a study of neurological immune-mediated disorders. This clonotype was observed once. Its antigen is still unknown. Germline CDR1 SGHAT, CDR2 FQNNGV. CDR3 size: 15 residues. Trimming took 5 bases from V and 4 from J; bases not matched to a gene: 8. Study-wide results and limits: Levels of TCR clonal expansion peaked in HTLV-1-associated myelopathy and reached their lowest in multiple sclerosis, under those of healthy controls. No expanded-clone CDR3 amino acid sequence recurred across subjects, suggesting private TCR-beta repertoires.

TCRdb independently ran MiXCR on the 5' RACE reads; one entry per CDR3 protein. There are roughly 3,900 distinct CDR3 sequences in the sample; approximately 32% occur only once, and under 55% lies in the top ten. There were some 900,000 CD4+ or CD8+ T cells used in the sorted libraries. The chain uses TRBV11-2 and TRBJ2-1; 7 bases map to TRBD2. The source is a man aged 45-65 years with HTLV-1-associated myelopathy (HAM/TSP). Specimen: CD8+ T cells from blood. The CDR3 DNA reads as TGTGCCAGCAGCCTAGCGGCTTCCTCGTACAATGAGCAGTTCTTC. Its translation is CASSLAASSYNEQFF. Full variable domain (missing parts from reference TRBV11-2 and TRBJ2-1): EAGVAQSPRYKIIEKRQSVAFWCNPISGHATLYWYQQILGQGPKLLIQFQNNGVVDDSQLPKDRFSAERLKGVDSTLKIQPAKLEDSAVYLCASSLAASSYNEQFFGPGTRLTVL.